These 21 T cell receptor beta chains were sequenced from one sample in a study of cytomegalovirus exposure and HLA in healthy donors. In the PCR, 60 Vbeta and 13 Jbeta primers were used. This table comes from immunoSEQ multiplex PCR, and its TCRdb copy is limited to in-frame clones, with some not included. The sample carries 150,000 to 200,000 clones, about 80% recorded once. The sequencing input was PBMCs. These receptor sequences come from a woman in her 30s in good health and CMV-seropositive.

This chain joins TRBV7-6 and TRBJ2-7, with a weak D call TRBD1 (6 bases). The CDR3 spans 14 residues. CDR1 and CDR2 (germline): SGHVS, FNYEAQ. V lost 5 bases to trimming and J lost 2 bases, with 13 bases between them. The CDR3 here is CASSRTTGTYEQYF. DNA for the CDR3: TGTGCCAGCAGCCGGACCACAGGGACCTACGAGCAGTACTTC.

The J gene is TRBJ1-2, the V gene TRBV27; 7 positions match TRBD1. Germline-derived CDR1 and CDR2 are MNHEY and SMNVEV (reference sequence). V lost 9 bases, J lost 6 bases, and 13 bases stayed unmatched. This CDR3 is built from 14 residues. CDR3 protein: CASSPGQTFDGYTF. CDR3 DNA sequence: TGTGCCAGTTCCCCGGGACAGACCTTTGATGGCTACACCTTC.

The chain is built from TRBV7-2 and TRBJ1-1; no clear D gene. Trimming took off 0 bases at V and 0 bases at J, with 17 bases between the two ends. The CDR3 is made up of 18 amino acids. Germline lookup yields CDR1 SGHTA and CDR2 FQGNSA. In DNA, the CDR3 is TGTGCCAGCAGCTTAGCGGCGGGGTTGGACGGGATGAACACTGAAGCTTTCTTT. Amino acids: CASSLAAGLDGMNTEAFF.

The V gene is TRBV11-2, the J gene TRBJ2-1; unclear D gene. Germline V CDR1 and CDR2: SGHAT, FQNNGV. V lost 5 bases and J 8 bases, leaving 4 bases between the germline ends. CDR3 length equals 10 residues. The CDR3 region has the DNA TGTGCCAGCAGCGAGTATGAGCAGTTCTTC. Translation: CASSEYEQFF. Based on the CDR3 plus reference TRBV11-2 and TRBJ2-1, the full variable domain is EAGVAQSPRYKIIEKRQSVAFWCNPISGHATLYWYQQILGQGPKLLIQFQNNGVVDDSQLPKDRFSAERLKGVDSTLKIQPAKLEDSAVYLCASSEYEQFFGPGTRLTVL.

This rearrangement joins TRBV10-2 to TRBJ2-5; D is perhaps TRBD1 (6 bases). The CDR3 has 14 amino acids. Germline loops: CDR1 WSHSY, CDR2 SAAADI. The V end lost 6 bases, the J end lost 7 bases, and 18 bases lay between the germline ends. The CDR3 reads CASRKLPEGGTQYF. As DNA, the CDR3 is TGCGCCAGCAGAAAACTCCCGGAAGGGGGGACCCAGTACTTC.

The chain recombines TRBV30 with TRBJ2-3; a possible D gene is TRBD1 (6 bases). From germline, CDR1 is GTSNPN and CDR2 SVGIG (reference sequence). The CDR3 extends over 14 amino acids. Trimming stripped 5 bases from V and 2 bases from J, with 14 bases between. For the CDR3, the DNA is TGTGCCTGGGCTCCAGGGGCGCACACAGATACGCAGTATTTT. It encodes CAWAPGAHTDTQYF.

Written as DNA, the CDR3 is TGTGCCAGCAGTAAAAACGGAGGGTCAGCCAAAAACATTCAGTACTTC. Translated, it gives CASSKNGGSAKNIQYF. The chain links TRBV5-4 to TRBJ2-4; a possible D gene is TRBD2 (6 bases). The ends were cut back, 5 bases at V and 0 bases at J, with 15 bases in the middle. CDR1 SGHNT and CDR2 YYREEE come from the germline V gene (reference sequence). The CDR3 contains 16 residues. The variable domain in full, with the rest retrieved from reference TRBV5-4 and TRBJ2-4, is ETGVTQSPTHLIKTRGQQVTLRCSSQSGHNTVSWYQQALGQGPQFIFQYYREEENGRGNFPPRFSGLQFPNYSSELNVNALELDDSALYLCASSKNGGSAKNIQYFGAGTRLSVL.

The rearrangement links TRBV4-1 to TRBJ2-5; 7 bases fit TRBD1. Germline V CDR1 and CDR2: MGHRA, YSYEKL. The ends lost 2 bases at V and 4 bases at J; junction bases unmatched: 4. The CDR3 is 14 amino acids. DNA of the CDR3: TGCGCCAGCAGCCAAACTTCAGGGGGAGAGACCCAGTACTTC. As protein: CASSQTSGGETQYF.

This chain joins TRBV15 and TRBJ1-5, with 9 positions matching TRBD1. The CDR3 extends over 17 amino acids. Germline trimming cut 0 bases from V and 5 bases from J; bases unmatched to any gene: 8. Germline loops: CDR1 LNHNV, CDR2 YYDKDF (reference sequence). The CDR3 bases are TGTGCCACCAGCAGAGATGGCACAGGGGGCTTGTATCAGCCCCAGCATTTT. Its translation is CATSRDGTGGLYQPQHF.

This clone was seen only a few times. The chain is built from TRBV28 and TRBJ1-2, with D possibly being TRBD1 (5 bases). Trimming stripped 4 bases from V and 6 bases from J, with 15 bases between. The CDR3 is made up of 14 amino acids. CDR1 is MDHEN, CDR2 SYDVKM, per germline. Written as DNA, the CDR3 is TGTGCCAGCAGTTATGCACCGGGACTAGATGGCTACACCTTC. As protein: CASSYAPGLDGYTF.

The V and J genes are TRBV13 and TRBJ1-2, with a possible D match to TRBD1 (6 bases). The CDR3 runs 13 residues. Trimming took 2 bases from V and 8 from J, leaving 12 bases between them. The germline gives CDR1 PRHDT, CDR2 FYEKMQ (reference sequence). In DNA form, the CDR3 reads TGTGCCAGCAGCTTAAGCCAGGGGAGAGGCTACACCTTC. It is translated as CASSLSQGRGYTF.

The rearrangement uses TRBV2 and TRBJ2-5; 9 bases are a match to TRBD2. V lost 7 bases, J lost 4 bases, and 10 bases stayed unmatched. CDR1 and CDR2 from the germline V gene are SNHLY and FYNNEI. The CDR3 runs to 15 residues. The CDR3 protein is CASIYTSGWGETQYF. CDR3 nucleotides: TGTGCCAGCATTTACACTAGCGGGTGGGGAGAGACCCAGTACTTC.

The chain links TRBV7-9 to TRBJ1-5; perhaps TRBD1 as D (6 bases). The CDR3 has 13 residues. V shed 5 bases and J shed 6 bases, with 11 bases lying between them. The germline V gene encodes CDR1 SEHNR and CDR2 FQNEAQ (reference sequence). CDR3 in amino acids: CASSVEGGQPQHF. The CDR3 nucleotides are TGTGCCAGCAGCGTGGAAGGGGGTCAGCCCCAGCATTTT.

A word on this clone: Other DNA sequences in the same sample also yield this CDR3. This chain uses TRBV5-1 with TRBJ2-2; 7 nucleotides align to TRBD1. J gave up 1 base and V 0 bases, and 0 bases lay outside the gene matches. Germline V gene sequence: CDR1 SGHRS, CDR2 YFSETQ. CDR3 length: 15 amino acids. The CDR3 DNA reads TGCGCCAGCAGCTTGGGGGACAGGAACACCGGGGAGCTGTTTTTT. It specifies CASSLGDRNTGELFF.

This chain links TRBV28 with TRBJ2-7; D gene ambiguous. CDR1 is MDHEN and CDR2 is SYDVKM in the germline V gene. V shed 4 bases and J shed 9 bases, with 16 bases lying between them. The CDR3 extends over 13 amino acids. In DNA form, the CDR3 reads TGTGCCAGCAGTTCCCCTACACCACCGGGGCAGTACTTC. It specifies CASSSPTPPGQYF.

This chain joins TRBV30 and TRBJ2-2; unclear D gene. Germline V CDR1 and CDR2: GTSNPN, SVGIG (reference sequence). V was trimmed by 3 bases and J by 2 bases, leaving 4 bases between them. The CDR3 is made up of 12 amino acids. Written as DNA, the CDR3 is TGTGCCTGGAGACACAACACCGGGGAGCTGTTTTTT. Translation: CAWRHNTGELFF.

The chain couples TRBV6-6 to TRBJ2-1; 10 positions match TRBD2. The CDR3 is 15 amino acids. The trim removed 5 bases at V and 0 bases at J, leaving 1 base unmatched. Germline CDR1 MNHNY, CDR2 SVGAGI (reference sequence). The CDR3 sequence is CASSPSGGSYNEQFF. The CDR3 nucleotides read TGTGCCAGCAGTCCTAGCGGGGGCTCCTACAATGAGCAGTTCTTC.

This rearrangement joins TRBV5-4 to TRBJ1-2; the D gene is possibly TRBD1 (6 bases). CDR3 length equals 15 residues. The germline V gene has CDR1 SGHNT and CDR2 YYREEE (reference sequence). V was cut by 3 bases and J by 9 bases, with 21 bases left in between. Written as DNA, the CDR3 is TGTGCCAGCAGCTCATACTCCCAGGGGACCCGGAGCTACACCTTC. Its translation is CASSSYSQGTRSYTF.

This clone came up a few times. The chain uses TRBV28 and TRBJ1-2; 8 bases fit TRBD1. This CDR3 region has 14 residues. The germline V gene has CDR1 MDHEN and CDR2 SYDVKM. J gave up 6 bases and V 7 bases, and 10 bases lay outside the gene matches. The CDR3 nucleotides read TGTGCCAGCACTCAAACCGGACAGGGACATGGCTACACCTTC. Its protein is CASTQTGQGHGYTF.

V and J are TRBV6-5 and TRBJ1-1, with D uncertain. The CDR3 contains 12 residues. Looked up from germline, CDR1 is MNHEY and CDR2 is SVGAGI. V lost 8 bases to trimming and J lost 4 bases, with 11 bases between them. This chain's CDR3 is CASHRTGTEAFF. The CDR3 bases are TGTGCCAGCCATAGGACTGGCACTGAAGCTTTCTTT.

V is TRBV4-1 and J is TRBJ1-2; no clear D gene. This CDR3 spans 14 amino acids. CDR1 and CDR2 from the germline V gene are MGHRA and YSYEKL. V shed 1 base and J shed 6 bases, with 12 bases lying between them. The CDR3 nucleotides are TGCGCCAGCAGCCAAGGCCCGGGTTTGGATGGCTACACCTTC. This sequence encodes CASSQGPGLDGYTF.